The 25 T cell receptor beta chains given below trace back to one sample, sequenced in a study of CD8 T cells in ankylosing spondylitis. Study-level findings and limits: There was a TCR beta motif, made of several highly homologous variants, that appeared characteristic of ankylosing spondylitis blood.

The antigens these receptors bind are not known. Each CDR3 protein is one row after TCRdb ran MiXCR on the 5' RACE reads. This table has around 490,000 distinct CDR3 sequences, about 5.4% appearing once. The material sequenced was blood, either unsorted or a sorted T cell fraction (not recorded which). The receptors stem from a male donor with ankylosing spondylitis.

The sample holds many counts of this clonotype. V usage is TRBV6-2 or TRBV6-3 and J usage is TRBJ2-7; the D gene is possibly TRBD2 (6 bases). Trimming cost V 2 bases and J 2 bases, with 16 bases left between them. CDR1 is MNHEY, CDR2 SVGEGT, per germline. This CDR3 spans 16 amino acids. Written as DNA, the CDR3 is TGTGCCAGCAGTTACGTGTCCTGGGACTTGACCTACGAGCAGTACTTC. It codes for CASSYVSWDLTYEQYF.

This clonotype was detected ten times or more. CDR3 bases: TGTGCCAGCAGCCACACAAGACCCGGCTTCGGGGAGCTGTTTTTT. Its translation: CASSHTRPGFGELFF. The chain recombines TRBV9 with TRBJ2-2, with D uncertain. The CDR3 runs 15 residues. Germline CDR1 SGDLS, CDR2 YYNGEE. The V end lost 4 bases, the J end lost 7 bases, and 17 bases lay between the germline ends.

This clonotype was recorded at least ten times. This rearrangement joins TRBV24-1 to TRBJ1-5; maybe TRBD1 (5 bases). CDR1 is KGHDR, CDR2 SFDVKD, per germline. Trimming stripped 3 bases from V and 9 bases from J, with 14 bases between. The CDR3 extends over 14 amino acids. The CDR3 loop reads CATSDGGATGPQHF. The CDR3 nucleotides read TGTGCCACCAGTGATGGAGGGGCGACGGGGCCCCAGCATTTT.

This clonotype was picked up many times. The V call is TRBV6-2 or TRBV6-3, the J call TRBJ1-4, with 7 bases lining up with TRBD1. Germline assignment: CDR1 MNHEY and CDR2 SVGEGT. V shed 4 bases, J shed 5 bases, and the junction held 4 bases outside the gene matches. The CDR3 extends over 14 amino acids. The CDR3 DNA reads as TGTGCCAGCAGTTCCGGGACAGACAATGAAAAACTGTTTTTT. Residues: CASSSGTDNEKLFF.

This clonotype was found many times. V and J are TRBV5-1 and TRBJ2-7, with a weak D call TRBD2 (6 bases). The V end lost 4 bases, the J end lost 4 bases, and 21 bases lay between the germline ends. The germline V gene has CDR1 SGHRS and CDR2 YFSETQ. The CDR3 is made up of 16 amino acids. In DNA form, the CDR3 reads TGCGCCAGCAGCCTGATCTCCGCCGGAGGGCTTTACGAGCAGTACTTC. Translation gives CASSLISAGGLYEQYF.

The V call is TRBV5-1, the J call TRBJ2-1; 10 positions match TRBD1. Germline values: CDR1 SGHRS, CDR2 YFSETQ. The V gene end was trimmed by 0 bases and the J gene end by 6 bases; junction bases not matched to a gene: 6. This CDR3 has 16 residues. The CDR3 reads CASSLAGDRGSNEQFF. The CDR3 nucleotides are TGCGCCAGCAGCTTGGCCGGGGACAGGGGAAGCAATGAGCAGTTCTTC.

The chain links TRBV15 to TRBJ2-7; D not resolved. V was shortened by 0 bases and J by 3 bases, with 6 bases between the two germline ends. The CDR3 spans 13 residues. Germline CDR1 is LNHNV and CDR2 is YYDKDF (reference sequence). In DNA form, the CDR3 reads TGTGCCACCAGCAGAGATAACAGCTACGAGCAGTACTTC. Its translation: CATSRDNSYEQYF.

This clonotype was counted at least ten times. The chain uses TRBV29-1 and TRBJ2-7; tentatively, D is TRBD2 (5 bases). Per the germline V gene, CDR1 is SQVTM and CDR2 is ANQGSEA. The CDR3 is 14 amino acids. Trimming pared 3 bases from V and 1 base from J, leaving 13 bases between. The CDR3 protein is CSVEIRGASYEQYF. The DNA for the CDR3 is TGCAGCGTTGAGATCCGGGGTGCTTCCTACGAGCAGTACTTC.

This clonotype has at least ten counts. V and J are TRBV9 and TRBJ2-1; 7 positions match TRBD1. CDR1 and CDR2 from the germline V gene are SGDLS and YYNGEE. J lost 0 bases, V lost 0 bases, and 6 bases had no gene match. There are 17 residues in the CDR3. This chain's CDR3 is CASSVETGLSSYNEQFF. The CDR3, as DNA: TGTGCCAGCAGCGTAGAGACAGGGCTAAGCTCCTACAATGAGCAGTTCTTC.

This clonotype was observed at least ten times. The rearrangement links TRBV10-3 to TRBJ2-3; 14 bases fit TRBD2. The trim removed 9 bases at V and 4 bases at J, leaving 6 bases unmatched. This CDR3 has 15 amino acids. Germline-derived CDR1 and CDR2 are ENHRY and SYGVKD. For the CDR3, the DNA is TGTGCCATACGTGGGACTAGCGGGAGCGCAGATACGCAGTATTTT. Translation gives CAIRGTSGSADTQYF.

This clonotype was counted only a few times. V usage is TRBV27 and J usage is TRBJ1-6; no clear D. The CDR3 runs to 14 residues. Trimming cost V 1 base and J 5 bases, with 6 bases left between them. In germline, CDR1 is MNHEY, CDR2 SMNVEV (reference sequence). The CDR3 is CASSLFGDNSPLHF. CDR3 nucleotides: TGTGCCAGCAGTTTATTTGGGGATAATTCACCCCTCCACTTT.

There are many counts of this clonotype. The CDR3 nucleotides are TGCAGTGCTACCTCCGAGACAGGGAAGACAGATACGCAGTATTTT. Amino acids: CSATSETGKTDTQYF. The V call is TRBV20-1, the J call TRBJ2-3; 7 bases are shared with TRBD1. Germline loops: CDR1 DFQATT, CDR2 SNEGSKA (reference sequence). The CDR3 contains 15 residues. V lost 4 bases and J lost 3; bases outside the gene matches: 10.

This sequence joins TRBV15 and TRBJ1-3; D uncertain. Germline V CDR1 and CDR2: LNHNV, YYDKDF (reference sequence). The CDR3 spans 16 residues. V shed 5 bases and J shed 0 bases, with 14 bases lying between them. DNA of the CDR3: TGTGCCACCAGCCGAAGAAACCCGAGCTCTGGAAACACCATATATTTT. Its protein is CATSRRNPSSGNTIYF. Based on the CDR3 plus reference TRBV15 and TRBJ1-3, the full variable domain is DAMVIQNPRYQVTQFGKPVTLSCSQTLNHNVMYWYQQKSSQAPKLLFHYYDKDFNNEADTPDNFQSRRPNTSFCFLDIRSPGLGDTAMYLCATSRRNPSSGNTIYFGEGSWLTVV.

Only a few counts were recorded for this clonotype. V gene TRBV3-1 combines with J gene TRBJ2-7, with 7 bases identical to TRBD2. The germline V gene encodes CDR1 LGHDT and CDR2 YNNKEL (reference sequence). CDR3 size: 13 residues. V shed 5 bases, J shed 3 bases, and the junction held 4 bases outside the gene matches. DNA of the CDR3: TGTGCCAGCAGCTGGGGGGAGGGCTACGAGCAGTACTTC. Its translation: CASSWGEGYEQYF.

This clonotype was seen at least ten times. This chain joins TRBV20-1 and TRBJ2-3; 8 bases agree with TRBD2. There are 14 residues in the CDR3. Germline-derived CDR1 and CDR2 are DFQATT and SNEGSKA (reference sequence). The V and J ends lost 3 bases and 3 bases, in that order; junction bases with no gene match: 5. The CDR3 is CSARRGAETDTQYF. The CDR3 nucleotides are TGCAGTGCTAGGCGGGGGGCGGAAACAGATACGCAGTATTTT.

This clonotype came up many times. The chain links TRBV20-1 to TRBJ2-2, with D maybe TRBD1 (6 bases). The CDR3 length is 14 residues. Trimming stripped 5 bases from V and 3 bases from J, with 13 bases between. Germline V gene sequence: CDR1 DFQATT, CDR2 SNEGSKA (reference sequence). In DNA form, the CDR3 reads TGCAGTGCTTCCAGGGGATACTACACCGGGGAGCTGTTTTTT. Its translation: CSASRGYYTGELFF.

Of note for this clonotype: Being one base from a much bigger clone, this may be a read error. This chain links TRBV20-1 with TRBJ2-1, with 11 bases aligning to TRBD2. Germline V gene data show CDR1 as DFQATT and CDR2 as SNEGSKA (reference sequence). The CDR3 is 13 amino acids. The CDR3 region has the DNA TGCGGTGCTGGGCTAGCGGGGGGTGACGAGCAGTTCTTC. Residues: CGAGLAGGDEQFF.

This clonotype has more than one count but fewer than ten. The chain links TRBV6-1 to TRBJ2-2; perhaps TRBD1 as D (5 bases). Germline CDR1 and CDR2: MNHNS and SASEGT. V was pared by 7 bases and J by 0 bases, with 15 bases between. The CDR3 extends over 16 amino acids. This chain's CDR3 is CASNPTAPANTGELFF. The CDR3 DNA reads TGTGCCAGCAACCCGACAGCTCCAGCGAACACCGGGGAGCTGTTTTTT.

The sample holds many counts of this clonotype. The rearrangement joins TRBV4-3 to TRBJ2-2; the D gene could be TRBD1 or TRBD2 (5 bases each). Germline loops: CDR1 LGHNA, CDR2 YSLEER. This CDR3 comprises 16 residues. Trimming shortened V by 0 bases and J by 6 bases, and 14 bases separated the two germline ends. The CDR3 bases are TGCGCCAGCAGCCAAGAGGGACCCCCCGCCGCCGGGGAGCTGTTTTTT. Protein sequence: CASSQEGPPAAGELFF.

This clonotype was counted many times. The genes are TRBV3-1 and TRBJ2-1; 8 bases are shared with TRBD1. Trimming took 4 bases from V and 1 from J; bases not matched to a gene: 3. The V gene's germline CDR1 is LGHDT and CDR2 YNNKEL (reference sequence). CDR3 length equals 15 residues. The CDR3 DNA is TGTGCCAGCAGCCCGCGGGACAGGTCCTACAATGAGCAGTTCTTC. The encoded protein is CASSPRDRSYNEQFF.

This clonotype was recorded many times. CDR3 coding DNA: TGTGCCAGTAGTTCACGGCGGACAGGGGAGGACACTGAAGCTTTCTTT. This encodes CASSSRRTGEDTEAFF. The V and J genes are TRBV19 and TRBJ1-1; TRBD1 matches 9 bases. CDR3 size: 16 residues. V trimming: 5 bases; J trimming: 3 bases; junction bases outside the gene matches: 10. Germline CDR1 LNHDA, CDR2 SQIVND (reference sequence).

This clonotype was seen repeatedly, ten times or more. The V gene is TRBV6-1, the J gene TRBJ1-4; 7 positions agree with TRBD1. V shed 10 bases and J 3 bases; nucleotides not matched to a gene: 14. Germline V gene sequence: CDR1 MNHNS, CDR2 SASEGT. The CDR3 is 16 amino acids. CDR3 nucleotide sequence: TGTGCCACCTTCCCTTTTGAGGGGGCGTCTAATGAAAAACTGTTTTTT. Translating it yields CATFPFEGASNEKLFF.

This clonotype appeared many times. The CDR3 reads CSVQRRQDYEQYF. The CDR3 DNA sequence: TGCAGCGTGCAGAGGCGACAGGACTACGAGCAGTACTTC. The rearrangement uses TRBV29-1 and TRBJ2-7, with D possibly TRBD1 on 6 matching bases. This CDR3 is built from 13 residues. Trimming stripped 6 bases from V and 3 bases from J, with 15 bases between. CDR1 and CDR2 (germline): SQVTM, ANQGSEA.

DNA for the CDR3: TGCGCCAGCAGCCCCCAATTAACCGGGAACACTGAAGCTTTCTTT. It translates to CASSPQLTGNTEAFF. The chain has TRBV4-1 and TRBJ1-1; D is ambiguous. The CDR3 runs to 15 residues. Germline V gives CDR1 MGHRA, CDR2 YSYEKL. Trimming stripped 4 bases from V and 1 base from J, with 13 bases between.

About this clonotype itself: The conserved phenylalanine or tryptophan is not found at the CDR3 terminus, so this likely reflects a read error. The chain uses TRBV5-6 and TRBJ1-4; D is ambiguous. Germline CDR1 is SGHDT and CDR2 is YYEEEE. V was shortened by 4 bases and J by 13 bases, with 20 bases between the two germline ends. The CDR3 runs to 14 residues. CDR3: CASSPGWIGEALFC. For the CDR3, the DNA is TGTGCCAGCAGCCCCGGATGGATCGGCGAGGCACTGTTTTGT.